This TCR beta chain was captured by sequencing in a study of Graves' ophthalmopathy and Graves' hyperthyroidism. Cases classed as stable hyperthyroidism had no ophthalmopathy within 18 months of follow-up. Additional autoimmune diseases, uncontrolled infections, pregnancy or lactation disqualified patients. V shed 2 bases and J shed 0 bases, with 4 bases lying between them. Germline CDR1 is MNHEY and CDR2 is SVGAGI. This CDR3 has 13 residues. The authors amplified TCR beta CDR3 regions, and they did so from RNA transcripts for repertoire sequencing. Second-round multiplex PCR came after first-round RT-PCR with HTBI primers. From the multiplex PCR reads, TCRdb called clonotypes with MiXCR, one entry per CDR3 protein. The table has approximately 380,000 distinct CDR3 sequences, roughly 21% seen once. Turning to this clonotype: Its target is unknown.

Notes on the study in general: The majority of expanded thyroid clonotypes above 0.001 frequency also occurred in blood.

The J gene is TRBJ2-5, the V gene TRBV6-5; D is unresolved. The sequence derives from a woman aged 18 to 35 with stable Graves' hyperthyroidism. Material: peripheral blood. The CDR3 DNA is TGTGCCAGCAGTTACGTTAACCAAGAGACCCAGTACTTC. It encodes CASSYVNQETQYF.